These T cell receptor beta chains were read from a single sample in a study of T cell responses to AZD1222 COVID-19 vaccine. Method: immunoSEQ multiplex PCR; TCRdb's copy keeps in-frame clones and lacks some. The sample consists of roughly 150,000 clones, about 91% of them appearing once. This material consisted of peripheral blood, taken on day 0 of AZD1222 vaccination. The receptors were gathered from an adult in good health. CDR3s include the opening cysteine and the closing phenylalanine or tryptophan.

TRBV15 CATSKLAGVADTQYF
TRBV9 CASTTWGCKGSGNTIYF
TRBV5-6 CASSLDRGNLYGYTF
TRBV5-1 CASSLEGERADTQYF
TRBV5-6 CASSLYSAAPQYGYTF
TRBV19 CASSPGTGGSHTQYF
TRBV6-5 CASSSSSGANVLTF
TRBV9 CASSVGRARDEKLFF
TRBV5-5 CASGQEWSTGELFF
TRBV5-4 CASSLSPLNTEAFF
TRBV18 CASSQSGTGNEKLFF
TRBV27 CASSIHTGARGVGNNSPLHF
TRBV12-3/TRBV12-4 CASSRDTGELFF
TRBV5-4 CASTHRRGTGELFF
TRBV7-7 CASSPRPGETQYF
TRBV27 CASSTFRQEGRTNYGYTF
TRBV5-6 CASSGGTSYNEQFF
TRBV6-5 CAASDSLGNTIYF
TRBV7-9 CAKYQGSAHNSPLHF
TRBV7-3 CASSQGVGTFNEQFF
TRBV11-3 CASSLGTSGYTF
TRBV3-1/TRBV3-2 CASSQDPGGSNQPQHF
TRBV30 CAWSVQGELGYTF
TRBV9 CASSVTGARSPLHF
TRBV9 CASSVERSSGIYNEQFF
TRBV27 CASSSARYSPLHF
TRBV30 CAWSVRVGGLGVSYEQYF
TRBV6-6 CASSGPGTSGNTIYF
TRBV4-3 CASSQDVSVAAHNEQFF
TRBV5-1 CASSSQEGARGEAFF
TRBV19 CASSIWGSTEAFF
TRBV27 CASSGGEGQGIITFYEQYF
TRBV6-5 CASSRSGFTEAFF
TRBV3-1/TRBV3-2 CASSLGLAGGDTQYF
TRBV19 CASSLPPEWTQYF
TRBV4-3 CASSHLLWGDGYTF
TRBV7-3 CASSLSLQGVYGYTF
TRBV10-2 CASSESWGPYEQYF
TRBV30 CAWKQGSYEQYF
TRBV28 CASSDLAGVGTDTQYF
TRBV29-1 CSIRDGSNQPQHF
TRBV7-9 CASSFRTSGTYEQYF
TRBV12-3/TRBV12-4 CASRQGLGYGYTF
TRBV11-3 CASSLETRGAANTGELFF
TRBV11-3 CASSRGIGESPLHF
TRBV6-1 CASSEAFGTGYGYTF
TRBV6-2/TRBV6-3 CASSDPGKGNEKLFF
TRBV10-1 CASSEGLALPNEQFF
TRBV5-1 CASCSVGQGATGELFF
TRBV19 CASRGSSNEKLFF
TRBV7-3 CASSQGTEAFF
TRBV5-4 CASSFGGRETQYF
TRBV19 CASSISGSDTQYF
TRBV29-1 CSVIEKETQYF
TRBV19 CASSTEGFSYEQYF
TRBV29-1 CSVQEYEQYF
TRBV19 CASSVERNEQFF
TRBV7-2 CASSLDATRSEKLFF
TRBV28 CASRTRGPMDQPQHF
TRBV20-1 CSARDTPEAFF